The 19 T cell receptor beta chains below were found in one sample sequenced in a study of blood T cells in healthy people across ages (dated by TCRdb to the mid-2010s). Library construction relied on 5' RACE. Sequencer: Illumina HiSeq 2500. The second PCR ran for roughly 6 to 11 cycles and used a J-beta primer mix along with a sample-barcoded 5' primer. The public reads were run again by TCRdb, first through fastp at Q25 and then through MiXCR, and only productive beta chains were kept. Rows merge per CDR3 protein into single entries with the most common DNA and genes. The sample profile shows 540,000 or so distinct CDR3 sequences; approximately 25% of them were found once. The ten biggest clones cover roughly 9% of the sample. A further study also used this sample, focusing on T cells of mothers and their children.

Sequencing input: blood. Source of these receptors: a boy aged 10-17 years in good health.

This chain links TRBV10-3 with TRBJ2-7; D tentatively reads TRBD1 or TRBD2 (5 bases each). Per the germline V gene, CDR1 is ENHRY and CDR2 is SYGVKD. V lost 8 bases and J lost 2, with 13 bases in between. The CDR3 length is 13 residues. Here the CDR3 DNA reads TGTGCCATCGGCCGGGACGGAACCTACGAGCAGTACTTC. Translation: CAIGRDGTYEQYF.

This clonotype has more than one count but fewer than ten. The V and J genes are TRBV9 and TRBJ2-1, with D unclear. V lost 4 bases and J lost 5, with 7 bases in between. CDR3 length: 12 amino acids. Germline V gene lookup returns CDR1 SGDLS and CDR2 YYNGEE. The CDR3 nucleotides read TGTGCCAGCAGCCCCCAGAACAATGAGCAGTTCTTC. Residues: CASSPQNNEQFF.

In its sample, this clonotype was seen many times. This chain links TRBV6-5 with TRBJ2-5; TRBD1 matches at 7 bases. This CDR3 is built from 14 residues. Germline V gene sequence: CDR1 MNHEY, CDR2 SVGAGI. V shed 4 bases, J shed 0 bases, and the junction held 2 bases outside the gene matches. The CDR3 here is CASSLGQHQETQYF. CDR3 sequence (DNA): TGTGCCAGCAGTTTGGGACAGCACCAAGAGACCCAGTACTTC.

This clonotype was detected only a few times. CDR3 DNA sequence: TGTGCCAGCAGCCTCACCAGGGGGGACTATGGCTACACCTTC. It translates to CASSLTRGDYGYTF. This sequence joins TRBV27 and TRBJ1-2; 7 nucleotides align to TRBD1. The CDR3 is 14 residues long. Germline CDR1 is MNHEY and CDR2 is SMNVEV (reference sequence). V gave up 6 bases and J gave up 3 bases; unmatched junction bases: 7.

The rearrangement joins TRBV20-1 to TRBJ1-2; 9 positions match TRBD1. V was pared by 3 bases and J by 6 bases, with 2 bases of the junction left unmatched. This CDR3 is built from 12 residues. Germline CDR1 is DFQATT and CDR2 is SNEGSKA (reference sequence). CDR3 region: CSASRTGDGYTF. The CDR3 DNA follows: TGCAGTGCTAGTCGGACAGGGGATGGCTACACCTTC.

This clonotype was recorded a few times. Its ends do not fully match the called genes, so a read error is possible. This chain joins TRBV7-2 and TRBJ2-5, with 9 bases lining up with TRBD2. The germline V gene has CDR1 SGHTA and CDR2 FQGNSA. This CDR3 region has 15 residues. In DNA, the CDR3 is TGTGCCAGCAGCTTAGGGACTAGCGATTACGAGACCCAGTGCTTC. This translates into CASSLGTSDYETQCF.

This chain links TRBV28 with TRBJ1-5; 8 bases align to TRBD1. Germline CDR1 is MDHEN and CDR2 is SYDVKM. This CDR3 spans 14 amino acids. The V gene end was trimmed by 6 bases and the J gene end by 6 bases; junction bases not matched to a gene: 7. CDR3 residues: CASRTTGAIQPQHF. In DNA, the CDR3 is TGTGCCAGCAGGACGACAGGGGCAATTCAGCCCCAGCATTTT.

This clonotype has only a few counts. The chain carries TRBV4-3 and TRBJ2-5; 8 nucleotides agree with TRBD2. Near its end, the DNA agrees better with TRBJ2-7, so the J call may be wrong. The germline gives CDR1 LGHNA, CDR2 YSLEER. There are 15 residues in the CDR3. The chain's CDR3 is CASSPTGGGEYEQYF. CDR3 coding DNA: TGCGCCAGCAGCCCTACCGGGGGGGGTGAGTACGAGCAGTACTTC.

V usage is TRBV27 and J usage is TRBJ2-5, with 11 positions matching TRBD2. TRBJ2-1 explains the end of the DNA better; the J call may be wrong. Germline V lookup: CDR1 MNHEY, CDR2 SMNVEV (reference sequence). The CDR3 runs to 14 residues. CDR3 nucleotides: TGTGCCAGCACGATTAGCGGGGGGGACAATGAGCAGTTCTTC. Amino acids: CASTISGGDNEQFF.

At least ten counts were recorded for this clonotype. CDR3 coding DNA: TGTGCCAGCAGCTCCGGGACAGGGGTCCAAGAGACCCAGTACTTC. The encoded protein is CASSSGTGVQETQYF. V usage is TRBV27 and J usage is TRBJ2-5, with 10 bases matching TRBD1. The CDR3 loop spans 15 amino acids. Germline loops: CDR1 MNHEY, CDR2 SMNVEV (reference sequence). The trim removed 6 bases at V and 1 base at J, leaving 5 bases unmatched.

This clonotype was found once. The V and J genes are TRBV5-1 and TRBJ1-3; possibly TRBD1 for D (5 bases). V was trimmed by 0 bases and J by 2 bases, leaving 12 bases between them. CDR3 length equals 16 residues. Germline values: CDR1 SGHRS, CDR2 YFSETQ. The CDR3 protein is CASSLAGTSPGNTIYF. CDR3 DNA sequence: TGCGCCAGCAGCTTGGCGGGGACGAGCCCTGGAAACACCATATATTTT.

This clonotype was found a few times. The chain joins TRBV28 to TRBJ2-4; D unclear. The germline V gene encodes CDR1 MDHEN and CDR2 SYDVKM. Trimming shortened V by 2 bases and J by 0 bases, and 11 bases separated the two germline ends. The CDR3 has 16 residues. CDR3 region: CASSLPSSIAKNIQYF. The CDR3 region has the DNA TGTGCCAGCAGTTTACCCTCCAGTATAGCCAAAAACATTCAGTACTTC.

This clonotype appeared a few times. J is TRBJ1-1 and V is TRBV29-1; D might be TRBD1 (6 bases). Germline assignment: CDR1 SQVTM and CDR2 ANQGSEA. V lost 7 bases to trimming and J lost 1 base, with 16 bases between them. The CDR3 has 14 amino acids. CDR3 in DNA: TGCAGCGCCAAAGGGGGACAAAGGAACACTGAAGCTTTCTTT. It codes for CSAKGGQRNTEAFF.

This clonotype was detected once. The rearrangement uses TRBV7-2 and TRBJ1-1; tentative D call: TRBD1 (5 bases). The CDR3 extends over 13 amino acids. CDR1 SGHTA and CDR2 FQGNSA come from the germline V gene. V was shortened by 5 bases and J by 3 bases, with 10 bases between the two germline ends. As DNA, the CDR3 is TGTGCCAGCAGCCGGGACTGGGACACTGAAGCTTTCTTT. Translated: CASSRDWDTEAFF.

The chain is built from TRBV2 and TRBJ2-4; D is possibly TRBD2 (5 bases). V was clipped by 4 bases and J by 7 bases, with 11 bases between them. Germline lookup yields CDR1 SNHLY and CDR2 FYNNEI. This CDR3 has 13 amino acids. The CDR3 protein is CASSAEGLNIQYF. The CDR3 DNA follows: TGTGCCAGCAGTGCCGAGGGTTTGAACATTCAGTACTTC.

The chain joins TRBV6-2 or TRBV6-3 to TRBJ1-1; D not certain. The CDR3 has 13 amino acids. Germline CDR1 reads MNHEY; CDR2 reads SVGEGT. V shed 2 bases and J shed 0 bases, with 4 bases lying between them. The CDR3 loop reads CASSYPLNTEAFF. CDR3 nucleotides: TGTGCCAGCAGTTACCCCTTGAACACTGAAGCTTTCTTT.

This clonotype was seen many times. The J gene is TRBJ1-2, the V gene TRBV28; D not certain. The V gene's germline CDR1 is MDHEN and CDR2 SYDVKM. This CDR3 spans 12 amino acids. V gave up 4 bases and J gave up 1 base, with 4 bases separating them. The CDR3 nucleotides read TGTGCCAGCAGTTGGGATAACTATGGCTACACCTTC. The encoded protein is CASSWDNYGYTF.

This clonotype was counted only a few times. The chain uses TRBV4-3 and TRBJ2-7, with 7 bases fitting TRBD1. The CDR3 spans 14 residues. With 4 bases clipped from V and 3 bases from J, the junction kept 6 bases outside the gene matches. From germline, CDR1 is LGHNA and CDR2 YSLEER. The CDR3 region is CASSPSRGNYEQYF. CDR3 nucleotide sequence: TGCGCCAGCAGCCCGTCCAGGGGGAACTACGAGCAGTACTTC.

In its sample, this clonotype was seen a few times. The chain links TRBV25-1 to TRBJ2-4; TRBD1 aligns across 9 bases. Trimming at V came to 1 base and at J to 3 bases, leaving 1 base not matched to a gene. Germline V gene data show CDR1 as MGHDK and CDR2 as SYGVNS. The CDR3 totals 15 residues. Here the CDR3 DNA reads TGTGCCAGCAGTGAATGGGGACAGGGCAAAAACATTCAGTACTTC. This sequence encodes CASSEWGQGKNIQYF.